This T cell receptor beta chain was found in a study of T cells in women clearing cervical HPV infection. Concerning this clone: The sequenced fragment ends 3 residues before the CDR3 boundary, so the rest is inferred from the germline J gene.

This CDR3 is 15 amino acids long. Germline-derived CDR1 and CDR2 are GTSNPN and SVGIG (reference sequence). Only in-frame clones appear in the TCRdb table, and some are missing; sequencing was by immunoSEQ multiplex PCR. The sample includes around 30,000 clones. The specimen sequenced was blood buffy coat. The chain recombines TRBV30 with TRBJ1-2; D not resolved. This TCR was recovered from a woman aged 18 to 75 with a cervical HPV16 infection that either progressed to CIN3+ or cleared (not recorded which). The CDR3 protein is CAWSGLAQSSYDYTF. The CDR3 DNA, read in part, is TGTGCCTGGAGCGGGCTAGCCCAGAGCTCCTACGAC.